The TCR beta chain under discussion was sequenced for a study of blood T cell repertoires in COVID-19 (dated by TCRdb to about 2020). About the study as a whole: Samples from collaborators originated in the United States, Italy and Spain and spanned both the acute and convalescent phases of COVID-19. The prospective study material was composed of cDNA or gDNA derived from T cells, B-cell-depleted T cells, or PBMCs. Deeply sampled blood TCRbeta repertoires from subjects exposed to, actively infected with, or recovered from COVID-19 were included in the dataset. A freely available public database, intended as a resource for researchers studying the immune response to SARS-CoV-2, is where the repertoires were released. Samples came from the ongoing ImmuneRACE study (first 160 participants) plus 1,254 subjects from 6 global collaborators. Nearly every sample came with metadata listing a de-identified subject ID, COVID-19 status, age in years and sex. Where HLA class I and class II types were available, the types were taken from metadata supplied by the sample provider, not from assay-based typing.

Points on this clone: Which antigen it targets is not known. Qualities for individual bases were not recorded, and no much larger clone is one base off.

Here is what the overall study found, with its caveats: Clinical and demographic metadata were provided uncurated, with the amount varying by source and participant.

Each collaborating institution followed its own protocols to collect whole blood in K2EDTA tubes. For TCRbeta analysis, collaborators shipped samples in one of three forms: frozen whole blood, isolated PBMCs, or DNA extracted from either of those sample types. V is clipped by 6 bases and J by 8 bases, and the sequence between their germline boundaries is 16 bases long. The cysteine opens and the phenylalanine closes a CDR3 of 13 amino acids. Only the CDR3 part of the read is kept: 39 bases, read in frame from the first base. Per the germline V gene, MNHEY is the CDR1 and SVGAGI is the CDR2. TCRbeta CDR3 regions were amplified from genomic DNA by means of the immunoSEQ Assay, a bias-controlled multiplex PCR. As for how the authors treated the data: The number of nucleated cells in each sample was estimated by amplification of reference gene primers within the assay. Sequence reads were collapsed and filtered to measure the absolute abundance of every unique TCRbeta CDR3 rearrangement. For each sample, productive Simpson clonality was calculated by taking the square root of Simpson's diversity index across productive rearrangements. The immuneACCESS repertoire file appears here via TCRdb, limited to in-frame rearrangements. These files lack a portion of the clones; in checked studies, under half of the deficit traces to unresolved V genes, and the cause of the others is not known. The V and J calls and the clone size are those of that table, but D and trimming were determined from the DNA. This sample gives around 64,000 clones in total; 79% of them show up just once. The ten top clones hold 3% to 3.5% of the sample.

The chain uses TRBV6-5 and TRBJ1-2, with the D gene not confidently named. The origin of this receptor is a man between 60 and 75 years old with acute or convalescent COVID-19. The material sequenced was peripheral blood. The CDR3 in this case is CASSPEALSGYTF. Here is the DNA: TGTGCCAGCAGCCCCGAGGCTCTGAGCGGCTACACCTTC.